These T cell receptor beta chains were read from a single sample in a study of cytomegalovirus exposure and HLA in healthy donors. Clones were sequenced by immunoSEQ multiplex PCR, and TCRdb holds only the in-frame ones, with some missing. The table has roughly 130,000 clones, around three quarters seen once; the top ten hold about 1.7%. Material for sequencing was PBMCs. These receptors were taken from a woman aged 45-65 years in good health and CMV-seronegative. The CDR3 runs from the conserved cysteine through the conserved F or W. Each record gives: D gene, clone size, CDR3 length, J gene, V gene, CDR3 DNA, CDR3 protein. D genes are given only for firm matches. For some rows the clone size is stated as once, few or many, or as a class when expanded; others skip it.

d_gene: TRBD1
abundance: NA
len: 12
j_gene: TRBJ2-7
v_gene: TRBV25-1
CDR3nt: TGTGCCAGCCGGACAGGGAGCTACGAGCAGTACTTC
CDR3aa: CASRTGSYEQYF

d_gene: TRBD2
abundance: NA
len: 14
j_gene: TRBJ2-7
v_gene: TRBV7-9
CDR3nt: TGTGCCAGCAGCTTGACTAGCGCTACCTACGAGCAGTACTTC
CDR3aa: CASSLTSATYEQYF

d_gene: TRBD1
abundance: NA
len: 16
j_gene: TRBJ1-4
v_gene: TRBV5-6
CDR3nt: TGTGCCAGCAGCGCCAACAGGGGGGGGAAATATGAAAAACTGTTTTTT
CDR3aa: CASSANRGGKYEKLFF

d_gene: TRBD1
abundance: few
len: 18
j_gene: TRBJ1-3
v_gene: TRBV30
CDR3nt: TGTGCCTGGAGTCGGGCCATGGCTCCAGGGGGCAGTGGAAACACCATATATTTT
CDR3aa: CAWSRAMAPGGSGNTIYF

d_gene: TRBD1
abundance: few
len: 15
j_gene: TRBJ1-2
v_gene: TRBV19
CDR3nt: TGTGCCAGTATCGGGGACAGATTAGGCTCCTATGGCTACACCTTC
CDR3aa: CASIGDRLGSYGYTF

d_gene: TRBD1
abundance: once
len: 16
j_gene: TRBJ1-5
v_gene: TRBV11-1
CDR3nt: TGTGCCAGCAGCCTGGGGGGGACAGGTTCCGGACAGCCCCAGCATTTT
CDR3aa: CASSLGGTGSGQPQHF

d_gene: TRBD2
abundance: NA
len: 15
j_gene: TRBJ2-1
v_gene: TRBV18
CDR3nt: TGTGCCAGCTCACCACGAGCGGGAGGCTACAATGAGCAGTTCTTC
CDR3aa: CASSPRAGGYNEQFF

d_gene: TRBD1
abundance: NA
len: 16
j_gene: TRBJ2-2
v_gene: TRBV19
CDR3nt: TGTGCCAGTACCCCCGACAGGGGGCGTAGCACCGGGGAGCTGTTTTTT
CDR3aa: CASTPDRGRSTGELFF

d_gene: TRBD1
abundance: NA
len: 14
j_gene: TRBJ2-5
v_gene: TRBV9
CDR3nt: TGTGCCAGCAGCGGAGGACAGGGCCAAGAGACCCAGTACTTC
CDR3aa: CASSGGQGQETQYF

d_gene: TRBD2
abundance: NA
len: 15
j_gene: TRBJ2-3
v_gene: TRBV6-5
CDR3nt: TGTGCCAGCAGTTATGCGACTAGCGGGAGAGATACGCAGTATTTT
CDR3aa: CASSYATSGRDTQYF

d_gene: TRBD2
abundance: once
len: 19
j_gene: TRBJ2-3
v_gene: TRBV4-2
CDR3nt: TGTGCCAGCAGCCAAGGTCCCAGCGGGAGGCGAACCCAAACAGATACGCAGTATTTT
CDR3aa: CASSQGPSGRRTQTDTQYF

d_gene: NA
abundance: few
len: 11
j_gene: TRBJ1-4
v_gene: TRBV28
CDR3nt: TGTGCCAGCATATTCGGTGGAAAACTGTTTTTT
CDR3aa: CASIFGGKLFF

d_gene: NA
abundance: NA
len: 13
j_gene: TRBJ1-4
v_gene: TRBV25-1
CDR3nt: TGTGCCAGCAGTAGAGGATCGGGGGAAAAACTGTTTTTT
CDR3aa: CASSRGSGEKLFF

d_gene: NA
abundance: few
len: 12
j_gene: TRBJ2-7
v_gene: TRBV11-3
CDR3nt: TGTGCCAGCAGCCATGACAGCTACGAGCAGTACTTC
CDR3aa: CASSHDSYEQYF

d_gene: NA
abundance: NA
len: 14
j_gene: TRBJ1-5
v_gene: TRBV7-2
CDR3nt: TGTGCCAGCAGCTTAAGACAAGCCTATCAGCCCCAGCATTTT
CDR3aa: CASSLRQAYQPQHF

d_gene: NA
abundance: NA
len: 13
j_gene: TRBJ2-7
v_gene: TRBV19
CDR3nt: TGTGCCAGTAGTATATCCCAGCAGGGGGAGCAGTACTTC
CDR3aa: CASSISQQGEQYF

d_gene: NA
abundance: NA
len: 13
j_gene: TRBJ2-2
v_gene: TRBV11-3
CDR3nt: TGTGCCAGCAGCCGAACGGTCACCGGGGAGCTGTTTTTT
CDR3aa: CASSRTVTGELFF

d_gene: TRBD1
abundance: NA
len: 14
j_gene: TRBJ1-1
v_gene: TRBV18
CDR3nt: TGTGCCAGCTCACCCGGACAGGGAAGCACTGAAGCTTTCTTT
CDR3aa: CASSPGQGSTEAFF

d_gene: TRBD1
abundance: NA
len: 13
j_gene: TRBJ2-1
v_gene: TRBV5-8
CDR3nt: TGTGCCAGCAGCGACAGGGTGGGCACTGAGCAGTTCTTC
CDR3aa: CASSDRVGTEQFF

d_gene: NA
abundance: NA
len: 15
j_gene: TRBJ1-2
v_gene: TRBV30
CDR3nt: TGTGCCTGGAGTGTAGGGGGAAGTACTAACTATGGCTACACCTTC
CDR3aa: CAWSVGGSTNYGYTF

d_gene: TRBD1
abundance: NA
len: 16
j_gene: TRBJ2-2
v_gene: TRBV5-4
CDR3nt: TGTGCCAGCAGCCCGGGACAGGTTATGGGATCCGGGGAGCTGTTTTTT
CDR3aa: CASSPGQVMGSGELFF

d_gene: TRBD2
abundance: once
len: 16
j_gene: TRBJ2-3
v_gene: TRBV7-9
CDR3nt: TGTGCCAGCAGCACGGTGGCTAGCGGGAGGACAGATACGCAGTATTTT
CDR3aa: CASSTVASGRTDTQYF

d_gene: TRBD2
abundance: NA
len: 16
j_gene: TRBJ2-3
v_gene: TRBV2
CDR3nt: TGTGCCAGCAGGTACATAGGGACTAGCCCTAAGGATACGCAGTATTTT
CDR3aa: CASRYIGTSPKDTQYF

d_gene: TRBD1
abundance: NA
len: 15
j_gene: TRBJ1-4
v_gene: TRBV6-5
CDR3nt: TGTGCCAGCAGTTACTGGGGACAGGGAAATGAAAAACTGTTTTTT
CDR3aa: CASSYWGQGNEKLFF

d_gene: TRBD1
abundance: NA
len: 17
j_gene: TRBJ2-7
v_gene: TRBV15
CDR3nt: TGTGCCACCAGCAGTTTCGGAGACAGGGGGCGCTTCCACGAGCAGTACTTC
CDR3aa: CATSSFGDRGRFHEQYF

d_gene: NA
abundance: NA
len: 17
j_gene: TRBJ2-7
v_gene: TRBV4-1
CDR3nt: TGCGCCAGCAGCCCACGGGACACACTGACGCGGGTCTACGAGCAGTACTTC
CDR3aa: CASSPRDTLTRVYEQYF

d_gene: TRBD2
abundance: NA
len: 16
j_gene: TRBJ2-1
v_gene: TRBV9
CDR3nt: TGTGCCAGCAGCGTTGACGGGAGGGCCGGCTACAATGAGCAGTTCTTC
CDR3aa: CASSVDGRAGYNEQFF

d_gene: TRBD1
abundance: NA
len: 15
j_gene: TRBJ2-7
v_gene: TRBV7-2
CDR3nt: TGTGCCAGCAGCCCGTATGGGGGGACAGGATACGAGCAGTACTTC
CDR3aa: CASSPYGGTGYEQYF

d_gene: NA
abundance: NA
len: 14
j_gene: TRBJ1-1
v_gene: TRBV5-1
CDR3nt: TGCGCCAGCAGCTTGAGGGGCAGGAACACTGAAGCTTTCTTT
CDR3aa: CASSLRGRNTEAFF

d_gene: TRBD1
abundance: NA
len: 15
j_gene: TRBJ1-4
v_gene: TRBV19
CDR3nt: TGTGCCAGTTCACACCACAGGGGAGATAATGAAAAACTGTTTTTT
CDR3aa: CASSHHRGDNEKLFF

d_gene: TRBD1
abundance: once
len: 14
j_gene: TRBJ1-5
v_gene: TRBV5-1
CDR3nt: TGCGCCAGCAGCGGAGGACAGGGGAATCAGCCCCAGCATTTT
CDR3aa: CASSGGQGNQPQHF

d_gene: TRBD2
abundance: NA
len: 16
j_gene: TRBJ2-2
v_gene: TRBV7-6
CDR3nt: TGTGCCAGCAGCTCCGGGACTAGCGCGAACACCGGGGAGCTGTTTTTT
CDR3aa: CASSSGTSANTGELFF

d_gene: TRBD2
abundance: NA
len: 16
j_gene: TRBJ2-5
v_gene: TRBV19
CDR3nt: TGTGCCAGTAGTATGCCTTGGTCTAGCGGGGTGGAGACCCAGTACTTC
CDR3aa: CASSMPWSSGVETQYF

d_gene: NA
abundance: NA
len: 13
j_gene: TRBJ2-1
v_gene: TRBV28
CDR3nt: TGTGCCAGCAGTCGGGACACGTACAATGAGCAGTTCTTC
CDR3aa: CASSRDTYNEQFF

d_gene: NA
abundance: once
len: 15
j_gene: TRBJ1-2
v_gene: TRBV7-9
CDR3nt: TGTGCCAGCAATGATGGACAACCTGCAAACTATGGCTACACCTTC
CDR3aa: CASNDGQPANYGYTF

d_gene: NA
abundance: NA
len: 12
j_gene: TRBJ2-2
v_gene: TRBV19
CDR3nt: TGTGCCAGTAGTCCCCCAGGAGGGGAGCTGTTTTTT
CDR3aa: CASSPPGGELFF

d_gene: NA
abundance: NA
len: 16
j_gene: TRBJ2-2
v_gene: TRBV7-6
CDR3nt: TGTGCCAGCAGCTCACTACACGGCCTAGACACCGGGGAGCTGTTTTTT
CDR3aa: CASSSLHGLDTGELFF

d_gene: TRBD2
abundance: NA
len: 15
j_gene: TRBJ2-3
v_gene: TRBV28
CDR3nt: TGTGCCAGCAGGACTAGCGGGAGATTAGCAGATACGCAGTATTTT
CDR3aa: CASRTSGRLADTQYF

d_gene: TRBD1
abundance: NA
len: 12
j_gene: TRBJ2-3
v_gene: TRBV7-9
CDR3nt: TGTGCCAGCAGCTTAGCGGGGGACAGGGTCCTTTTT
CDR3aa: CASSLAGDRVLF

d_gene: NA
abundance: NA
len: 14
j_gene: TRBJ1-5
v_gene: TRBV6-5
CDR3nt: TGTGCCAGCAGAGAAACAGGTAGCAATCAGCCCCAGCATTTT
CDR3aa: CASRETGSNQPQHF

d_gene: TRBD1
abundance: NA
len: 16
j_gene: TRBJ1-1
v_gene: TRBV30
CDR3nt: TGTGCCTGGAGTTGGAGGAGACAGGGGCTGAACACTGAAGCTTTCTTT
CDR3aa: CAWSWRRQGLNTEAFF

d_gene: TRBD2
abundance: NA
len: 16
j_gene: TRBJ2-3
v_gene: TRBV7-9
CDR3nt: TGTGCCAGCAGCCACGGACTAGCGGGAATAGGAGATACGCAGTATTTT
CDR3aa: CASSHGLAGIGDTQYF

d_gene: NA
abundance: NA
len: 15
j_gene: TRBJ2-1
v_gene: TRBV29-1
CDR3nt: TGCAGCGTTGCTGGTCGTCTAGCGAGGAACAATGAGCAGTTCTTC
CDR3aa: CSVAGRLARNNEQFF

d_gene: NA
abundance: few
len: 14
j_gene: TRBJ2-5
v_gene: TRBV6-5
CDR3nt: TGTGCCAGCAGCATAGACCCCAGGGGGGATACCCAGTACTTC
CDR3aa: CASSIDPRGDTQYF

d_gene: NA
abundance: few
len: 14
j_gene: TRBJ1-1
v_gene: TRBV5-6
CDR3nt: TGTGCCAGCAGCATAGACAGTTTGAACACTGAAGCTTTCTTT
CDR3aa: CASSIDSLNTEAFF